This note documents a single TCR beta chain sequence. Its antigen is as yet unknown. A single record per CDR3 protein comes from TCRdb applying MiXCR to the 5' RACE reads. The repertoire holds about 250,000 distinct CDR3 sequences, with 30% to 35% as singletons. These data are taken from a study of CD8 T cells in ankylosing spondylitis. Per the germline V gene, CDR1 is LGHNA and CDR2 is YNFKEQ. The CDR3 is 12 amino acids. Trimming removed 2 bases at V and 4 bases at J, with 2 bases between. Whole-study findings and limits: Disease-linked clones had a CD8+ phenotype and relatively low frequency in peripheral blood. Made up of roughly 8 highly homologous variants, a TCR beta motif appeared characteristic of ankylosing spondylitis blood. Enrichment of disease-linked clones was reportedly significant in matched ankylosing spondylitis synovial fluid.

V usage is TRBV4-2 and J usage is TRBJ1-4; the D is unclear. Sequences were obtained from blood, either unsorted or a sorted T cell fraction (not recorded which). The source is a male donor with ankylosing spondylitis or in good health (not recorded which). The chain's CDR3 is CASSQINEKLFF. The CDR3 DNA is TGTGCCAGCAGCCAAATTAATGAAAAACTGTTTTTT.